This entry features one T cell receptor beta chain sequence. These data belong to a study of blood T cell repertoires in COVID-19. Study-level background: The study drew acute and convalescent COVID-19 samples from the United States, Italy and Spain. The cDNA or gDNA used as material had been derived from T cells, B-cell-depleted T cells, or PBMCs.

Looked up from germline, CDR1 is SQVTM and CDR2 is ANQGSEA. The V and J ends lost 6 bases and 2 bases respectively, with 14 bases between them. This CDR3 is built from 13 residues. Methods used by the authors: Reference gene primer amplification gave estimated nucleated cell counts. This table comes from immunoSEQ multiplex PCR, and its TCRdb copy is limited to in-frame clones, with some not included. V, J and clone size reflect that table, while D and trimming were determined from the DNA. The profile shows approximately 35,000 clones, around nine tenths of them singletons. The material sequenced was peripheral blood. This TCR was sampled from a man aged 55 to 69 with active COVID-19. The chain couples TRBV29-1 to TRBJ2-7, with D perhaps matching TRBD2 (6 bases). In DNA, the CDR3 is TGCAGCGTGCAGCTCGGGGGACCCTACGAGCAGTACTTC. This translates into CSVQLGGPYEQYF.